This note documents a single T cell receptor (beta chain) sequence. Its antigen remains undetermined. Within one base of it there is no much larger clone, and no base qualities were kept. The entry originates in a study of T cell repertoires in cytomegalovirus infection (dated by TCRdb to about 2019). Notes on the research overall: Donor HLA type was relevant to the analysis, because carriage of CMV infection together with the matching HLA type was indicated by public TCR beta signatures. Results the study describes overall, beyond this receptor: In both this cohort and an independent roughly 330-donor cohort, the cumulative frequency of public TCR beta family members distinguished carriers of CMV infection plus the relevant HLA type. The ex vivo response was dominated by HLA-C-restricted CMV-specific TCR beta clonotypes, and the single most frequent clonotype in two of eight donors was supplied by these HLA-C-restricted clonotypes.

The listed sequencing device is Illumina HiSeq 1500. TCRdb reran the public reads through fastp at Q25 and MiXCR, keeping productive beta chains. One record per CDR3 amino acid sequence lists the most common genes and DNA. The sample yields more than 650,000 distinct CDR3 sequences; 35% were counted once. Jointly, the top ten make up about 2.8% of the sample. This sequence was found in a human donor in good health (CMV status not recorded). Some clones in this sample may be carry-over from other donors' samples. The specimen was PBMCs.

The CDR3: CASSLRPGGYSGNTIYF. In nucleotides, the sequence is TGTGCCAGCAGTTTACGTCCAGGGGGATATTCTGGAAACACCATATATTTT. Recombination joined TRBV27 with TRBJ1-3, with 7 middle bases fitting TRBD1. From the germline V gene (reference sequence), CDR1 is MNHEY and CDR2 is SMNVEV. Relative to germline, V is missing 2 bases and J is missing 1 base, with 8 bases of the junction outside any gene match. Counted from cysteine to phenylalanine, this CDR3 has 17 amino acids. Only CDR3 DNA remains: 51 bases, in frame from the first base.